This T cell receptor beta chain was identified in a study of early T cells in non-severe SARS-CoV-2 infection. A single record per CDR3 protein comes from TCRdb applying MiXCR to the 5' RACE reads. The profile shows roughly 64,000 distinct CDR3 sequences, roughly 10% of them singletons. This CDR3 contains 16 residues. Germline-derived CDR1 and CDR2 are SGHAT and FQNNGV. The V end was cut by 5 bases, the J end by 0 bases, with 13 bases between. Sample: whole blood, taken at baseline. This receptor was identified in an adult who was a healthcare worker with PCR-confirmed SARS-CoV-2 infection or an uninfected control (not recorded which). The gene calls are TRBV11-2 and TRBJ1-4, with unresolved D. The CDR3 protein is CASSTSPRTTNEKLFF. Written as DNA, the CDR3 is TGTGCCAGCAGCACTTCACCCCGGACAACTAATGAAAAACTGTTTTTT.